This T cell receptor beta chain was retrieved from a study of CD8+ T cells in alopecia areata. Background on the study: The drug, tofacitinib, lasted 6 to 18 months, followed by 6 months off drug. General study findings and limits: Lesional scalp exceeded normal scalp in clonality, especially in alopecia totalis/universalis.

Extracted from the samples, RNA was reverse transcribed into cDNA to serve as the sequencing template. TCRdb's copy holds only in-frame clones and misses some; the assay was immunoSEQ multiplex PCR. The table shows 64,000 or so clones, with around 42% occurring only once. V was clipped by 5 bases and J by 6 bases; unmatched bases: 5. CDR1 and CDR2 from the germline V gene are SGHVS and FQNEAQ. This CDR3 is 14 amino acids long. To note about this clone: The antigen remains undetermined.

As to treatment: oral pan-JAK inhibitor, 5-10 mg twice daily. The material was CD8+ T cells sorted from blood, obtained at approximately week 36, from a patient treated with tofacitinib. V is TRBV7-8 and J is TRBJ2-1; 9 nucleotides align to TRBD2. The TCR originated in a human donor with alopecia areata. CDR3 sequence (DNA): TGTGCCAGCAGCCGGTTAGCGGGAGCCAATGAGCAGTTCTTC. Amino acid sequence: CASSRLAGANEQFF.